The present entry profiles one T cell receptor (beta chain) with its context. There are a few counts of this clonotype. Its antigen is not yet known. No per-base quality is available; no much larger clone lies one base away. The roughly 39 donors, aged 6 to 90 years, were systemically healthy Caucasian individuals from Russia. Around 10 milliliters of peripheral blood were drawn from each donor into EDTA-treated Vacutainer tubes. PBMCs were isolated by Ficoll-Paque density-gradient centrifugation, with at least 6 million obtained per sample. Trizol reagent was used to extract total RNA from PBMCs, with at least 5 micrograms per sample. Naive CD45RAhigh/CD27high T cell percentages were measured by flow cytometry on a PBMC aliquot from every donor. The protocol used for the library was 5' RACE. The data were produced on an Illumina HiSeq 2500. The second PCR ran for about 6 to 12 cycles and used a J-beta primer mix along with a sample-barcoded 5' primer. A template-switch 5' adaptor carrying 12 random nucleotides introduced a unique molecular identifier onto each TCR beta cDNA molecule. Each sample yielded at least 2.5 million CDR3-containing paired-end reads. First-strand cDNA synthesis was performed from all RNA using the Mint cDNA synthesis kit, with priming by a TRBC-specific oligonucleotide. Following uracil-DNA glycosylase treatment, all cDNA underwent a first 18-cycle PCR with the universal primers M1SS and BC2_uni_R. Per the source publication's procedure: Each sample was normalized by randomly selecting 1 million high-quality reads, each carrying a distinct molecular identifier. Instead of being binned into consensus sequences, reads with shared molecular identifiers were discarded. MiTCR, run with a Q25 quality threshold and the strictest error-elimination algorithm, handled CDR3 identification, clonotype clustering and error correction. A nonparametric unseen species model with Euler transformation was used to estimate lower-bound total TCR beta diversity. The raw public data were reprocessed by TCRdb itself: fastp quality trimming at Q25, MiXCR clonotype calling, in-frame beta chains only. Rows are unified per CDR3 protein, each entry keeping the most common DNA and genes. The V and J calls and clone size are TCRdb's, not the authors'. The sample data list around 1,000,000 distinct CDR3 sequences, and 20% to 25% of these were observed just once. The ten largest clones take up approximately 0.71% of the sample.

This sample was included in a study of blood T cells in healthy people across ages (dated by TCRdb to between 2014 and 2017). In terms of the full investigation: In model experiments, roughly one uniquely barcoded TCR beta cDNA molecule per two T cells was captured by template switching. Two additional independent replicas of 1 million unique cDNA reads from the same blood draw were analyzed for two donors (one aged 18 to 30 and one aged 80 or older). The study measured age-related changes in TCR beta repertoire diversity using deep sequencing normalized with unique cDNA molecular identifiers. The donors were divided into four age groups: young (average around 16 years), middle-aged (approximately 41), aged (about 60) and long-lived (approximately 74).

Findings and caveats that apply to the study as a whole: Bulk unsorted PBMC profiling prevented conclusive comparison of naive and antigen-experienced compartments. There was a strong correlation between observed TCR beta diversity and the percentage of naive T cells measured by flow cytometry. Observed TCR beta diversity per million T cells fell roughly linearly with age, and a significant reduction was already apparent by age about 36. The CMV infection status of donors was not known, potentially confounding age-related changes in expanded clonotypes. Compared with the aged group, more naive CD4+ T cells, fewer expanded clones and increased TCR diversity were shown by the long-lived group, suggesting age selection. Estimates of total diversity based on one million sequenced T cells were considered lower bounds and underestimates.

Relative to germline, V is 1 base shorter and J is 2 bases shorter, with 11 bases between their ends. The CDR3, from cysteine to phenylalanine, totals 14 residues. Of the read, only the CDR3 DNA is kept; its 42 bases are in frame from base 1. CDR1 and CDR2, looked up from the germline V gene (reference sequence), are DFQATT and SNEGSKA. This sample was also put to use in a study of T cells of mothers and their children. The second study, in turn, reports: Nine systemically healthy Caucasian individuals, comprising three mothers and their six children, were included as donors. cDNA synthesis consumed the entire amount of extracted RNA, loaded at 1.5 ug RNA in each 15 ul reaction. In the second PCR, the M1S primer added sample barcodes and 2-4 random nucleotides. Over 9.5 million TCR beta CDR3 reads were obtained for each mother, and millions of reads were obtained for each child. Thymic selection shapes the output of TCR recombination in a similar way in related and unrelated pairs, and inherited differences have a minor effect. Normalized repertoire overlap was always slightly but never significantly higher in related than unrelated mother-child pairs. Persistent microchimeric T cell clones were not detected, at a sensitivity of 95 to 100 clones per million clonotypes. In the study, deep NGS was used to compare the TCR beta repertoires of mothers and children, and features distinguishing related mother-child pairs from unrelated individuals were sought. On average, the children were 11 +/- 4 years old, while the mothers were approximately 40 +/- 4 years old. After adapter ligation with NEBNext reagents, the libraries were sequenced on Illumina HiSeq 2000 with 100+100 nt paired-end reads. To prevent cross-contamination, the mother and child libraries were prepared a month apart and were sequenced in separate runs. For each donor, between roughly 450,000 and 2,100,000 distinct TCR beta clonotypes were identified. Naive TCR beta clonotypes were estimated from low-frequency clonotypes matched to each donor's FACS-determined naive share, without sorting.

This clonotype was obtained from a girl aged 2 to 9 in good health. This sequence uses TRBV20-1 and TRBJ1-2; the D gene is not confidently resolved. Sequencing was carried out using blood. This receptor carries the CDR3 CSARATKGNYGYTF. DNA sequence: TGCAGTGCTAGAGCCACAAAGGGCAACTATGGCTACACCTTC.